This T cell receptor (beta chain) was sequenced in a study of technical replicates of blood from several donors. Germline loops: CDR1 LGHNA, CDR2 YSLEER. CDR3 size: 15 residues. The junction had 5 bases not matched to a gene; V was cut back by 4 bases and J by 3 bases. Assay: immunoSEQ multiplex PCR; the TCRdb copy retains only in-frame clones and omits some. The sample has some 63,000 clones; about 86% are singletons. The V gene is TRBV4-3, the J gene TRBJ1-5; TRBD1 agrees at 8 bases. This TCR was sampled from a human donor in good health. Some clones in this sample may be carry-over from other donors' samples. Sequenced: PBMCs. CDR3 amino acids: CASSLGTGINQPQHF. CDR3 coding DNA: TGCGCCAGCAGCCTGGGGACAGGCATCAATCAGCCCCAGCATTTT.